The clone carrying this TCR beta chain was seen repeatedly, ten times or more. The antigen remains unidentified. The data are from a study of blood T cells in healthy people across ages. A J-beta primer mix and a sample-barcoded 5' primer were used in a second PCR of about 7 to 12 cycles. A minimum of 2.5 million CDR3-containing paired-end reads was obtained for each sample. MiXCR, applied by TCRdb to the 5' RACE reads, yields one record per CDR3 protein. The sample includes 850,000 to 950,000 distinct CDR3 sequences, under 30% seen only once; the top ten take approximately 15%. General study results and limits: The study lacked donor CMV status, which possibly confounded expanded clonotype changes. PBMCs went unsorted, and a conclusive naive versus antigen-experienced comparison was therefore prevented. One million T cells yielded diversity estimates that were considered underestimates.

The specimen was blood. The receptor was derived from a woman of 80 years or more in good health.

The CDR3, as DNA: TGTGCCAGCAGCCGGCTCGCGGGGGGTAACAATGAGCAGTTCTTC. Amino acids: CASSRLAGGNNEQFF. V gene TRBV7-9 combines with J gene TRBJ2-1, with TRBD2 identical over 8 bases. With V trimmed by 5 bases and J by 5 bases, 8 bases remained unmatched. The germline V gene encodes CDR1 SEHNR and CDR2 FQNEAQ (reference sequence). CDR3 length equals 15 residues.